The next 17 T cell receptor beta chains were all read from a single sample in a study of T-cell memory formation after mild COVID-19. TCRdb ran MiXCR on the 5' RACE reads and lists one entry per CDR3 protein. The sample shows about 130,000 distinct CDR3 sequences, 15% to 20% of them seen only once. Source material: PBMCs or a T cell subset sorted from them (not recorded which). These receptors all stem from an adult woman who had mild COVID-19 (a few samples of this study predate the infection). Cell type and time point are not known.

The chain is built from TRBV20-1 and TRBJ2-3, with 12 bases lining up with TRBD2. The junction had 8 bases not matched to a gene; V was cut back by 2 bases and J by 2 bases. The germline gives CDR1 DFQATT, CDR2 SNEGSKA (reference sequence). CDR3 length: 17 amino acids. The CDR3 DNA reads TGCAGTGCTAGACGGCTAGCGGGGGGGCCGGTCACAGATACGCAGTATTTT. This encodes CSARRLAGGPVTDTQYF.

This chain uses TRBV6-5 with TRBJ2-7, with 9 bases that match TRBD1. The V gene's germline CDR1 is MNHEY and CDR2 SVGAGI. The CDR3 has 16 residues. J was trimmed by 3 bases and V by 5 bases; bases with no gene match: 11. The CDR3 DNA reads as TGTGCCAGCAGTCAACGGACAGGGGTCGCCTACTACGAGCAGTACTTC. It yields the protein CASSQRTGVAYYEQYF.

The chain carries TRBV19 and TRBJ2-3, with D unclear. In germline, CDR1 is LNHDA, CDR2 SQIVND (reference sequence). This CDR3 contains 14 residues. Trimming pared 4 bases from V and 6 bases from J, leaving 14 bases between. Written as DNA, the CDR3 is TGTGCCAGTAGTAGTCCGCTTGACGCCGATACGCAGTATTTT. Translation: CASSSPLDADTQYF.

This clonotype was seen only a few times. The chain is built from TRBV12-3 or TRBV12-4 and TRBJ2-5; no definite D call. Trimming left V 2 bases short and J 3 bases short, with 7 bases between. The CDR3 is made up of 13 amino acids. CDR3 in amino acids: CASSLNHKETQYF. Written as DNA, the CDR3 is TGTGCCAGCAGTTTAAACCATAAAGAGACCCAGTACTTC.

This clonotype has more than one count but fewer than ten. J is TRBJ2-1 and V is TRBV5-1; TRBD1 agrees at 7 bases. Germline V gene lookup returns CDR1 SGHRS and CDR2 YFSETQ. V lost 1 base, J lost 7 bases, and 8 bases stayed unmatched. The CDR3 covers 15 residues. CDR3: CASSLKPGGANEQFF. DNA for the CDR3: TGCGCCAGCAGCTTGAAACCAGGGGGAGCGAATGAGCAGTTCTTC.

This clonotype has more than one count but fewer than ten. This chain connects TRBV3-1 to TRBJ2-1; 10 nucleotides agree with TRBD2. Trimming at V came to 4 bases and at J to 9 bases, leaving 3 bases not matched to a gene. Germline CDR1 LGHDT, CDR2 YNNKEL (reference sequence). The CDR3 is made up of 13 amino acids. The CDR3 spells CASSRGTSVEQFF. The DNA for the CDR3 is TGTGCCAGCAGCCGAGGGACTAGCGTTGAGCAGTTCTTC.

This clonotype came up a few times. The rearrangement uses TRBV12-3 or TRBV12-4 and TRBJ2-1, with TRBD2 matching over 8 bases. The CDR3 totals 17 residues. V was clipped by 3 bases and J by 0 bases; unmatched bases: 7. CDR3 in amino acids: CASSFIGRANSYNEQFF. Here the CDR3 DNA reads TGTGCCAGCAGTTTCATCGGGAGGGCCAACTCCTACAATGAGCAGTTCTTC.

This chain connects TRBV12-3 or TRBV12-4 to TRBJ2-5; D unclear. This CDR3 comprises 11 residues. The V and J ends lost 5 bases and 7 bases respectively, with 8 bases between them. For the CDR3, the DNA is TGTGCCAGCAGTACCGTGGGGACCCAGTACTTC. It codes for CASSTVGTQYF.

This clonotype has a handful of counts. The chain uses TRBV29-1 and TRBJ2-1, with TRBD1 matching over 10 bases. With V trimmed by 8 bases and J by 4 bases, 5 bases remained unmatched. The CDR3 is 13 residues long. CDR1 SQVTM and CDR2 ANQGSEA come from the germline V gene. The CDR3 loop is CSLWDRGYNEQFF. The CDR3 bases are TGCAGCCTCTGGGACAGGGGTTACAATGAGCAGTTCTTC.

This clonotype was observed a few times. The chain recombines TRBV30 with TRBJ1-4; TRBD1 might be the D (5 bases). CDR1 and CDR2 (germline): GTSNPN, SVGIG (reference sequence). This CDR3 has 15 amino acids. Trimming cost V 5 bases and J 7 bases, with 20 bases left between them. The chain's CDR3 is CAWVPPARGGEKLFF. In nucleotides, the CDR3 is TGTGCCTGGGTCCCCCCGGCACGTGGGGGTGAAAAACTGTTTTTT.

The CDR3 nucleotides read TGTGCCAGCAGTGCCGACAGGACGGCGGAGACCCAGTACTTC. This translates into CASSADRTAETQYF. V is TRBV25-1 and J is TRBJ2-5; the D gene is possibly TRBD1 (6 bases). Per germline, CDR1 MGHDK and CDR2 SYGVNS. V dropped 4 bases and J dropped 5 bases, with 14 bases sitting between them. This CDR3 spans 14 amino acids.

In its sample, this clonotype was seen a few times. V is TRBV29-1 and J is TRBJ2-1; D perhaps matches TRBD1 (6 bases). Trimming removed 6 bases at V and 5 bases at J, with 20 bases between. The CDR3 loop spans 15 amino acids. The germline V gene encodes CDR1 SQVTM and CDR2 ANQGSEA. The CDR3, as DNA: TGCAGCGTGATAGGGACAACGGGGACCGACAATGAGCAGTTCTTC. Translating it yields CSVIGTTGTDNEQFF.

CDR3 DNA sequence: TGTGCCAGCAGTTACGACAGGTCTCGCCCTGAAGCTTTCTTT. Translation: CASSYDRSRPEAFF. The chain links TRBV6-5 to TRBJ1-1; D may be TRBD1 (6 bases). V lost 2 bases to trimming and J lost 6 bases, with 13 bases between them. Germline V gene sequence: CDR1 MNHEY, CDR2 SVGAGI. The CDR3 consists of 14 residues.

The chain carries TRBV20-1 and TRBJ2-7, with D hard to call. The CDR3 is 14 amino acids. The V and J ends lost 6 bases and 0 bases respectively, with 15 bases between them. The germline V gene has CDR1 DFQATT and CDR2 SNEGSKA (reference sequence). The CDR3 is CSAMGEPSSYEQYF. The DNA for the CDR3 is TGCAGTGCGATGGGTGAACCGAGCTCCTACGAGCAGTACTTC.

This clonotype was picked up one time. The chain uses TRBV15 and TRBJ2-3, with D possibly matching TRBD2 (6 bases). This CDR3 comprises 14 residues. The germline CDR1 and CDR2 sequences are LNHNV and YYDKDF (reference sequence). V shed 1 base and J shed 3 bases, with 8 bases lying between them. The CDR3 region is CATSRGRGTDTQYF. The CDR3 DNA is TGTGCCACCAGCAGAGGGCGGGGAACAGATACGCAGTATTTT. The whole variable domain, filled in from reference TRBV15 and TRBJ2-3, reads DAMVIQNPRYQVTQFGKPVTLSCSQTLNHNVMYWYQQKSSQAPKLLFHYYDKDFNNEADTPDNFQSRRPNTSFCFLDIRSPGLGDTAMYLCATSRGRGTDTQYFGPGTRLTVL.

The sample holds a few counts of this clonotype. DNA for the CDR3: TGTGCCAGCAGTGGGGGGAGAAGCCACGAGCAGTACTTC. Translation gives CASSGGRSHEQYF. This chain connects TRBV21-1 to TRBJ2-7; the table gives TRBD1 as D, unverified against the DNA. TRBV21-1 has pseudogene status. This CDR3 has 13 residues.

The gene calls are TRBV7-2 and TRBJ2-4, with 8 bases aligning to TRBD2. The CDR3 has 17 amino acids. CDR1 and CDR2 from the germline V gene are SGHTA and FQGNSA. V lost 1 base, J lost 1 base, and 6 bases stayed unmatched. The CDR3 reads CASSLGGLAGAKNIQYF. The CDR3 DNA sequence: TGTGCCAGCAGCTTAGGAGGACTAGCTGGCGCCAAAAACATTCAGTACTTC.